A selection of T cell receptor beta chains follows, all from one sample in a study of blood T cell repertoires in COVID-19. The protocol was immunoSEQ multiplex PCR, while the TCRdb copy is restricted to in-frame clones and leaves out a portion. The repertoire holds under 300,000 clones, with 86% as singletons. Sequencing used peripheral blood. The receptors originated from a man older than 75 with acute or convalescent COVID-19. The conserved cysteine and the conserved F or W are not part of the CDR3 here.

J | V | CDR3
TRBJ2-1 | TRBV5-6 | ASSLNRGPYNEQF
TRBJ2-7 | TRBV3-1/TRBV3-2 | ASSLSGLIYEQY
TRBJ2-3 | TRBV24-1 | ATRPGQGVGDTQY
TRBJ2-1 | TRBV5-1 | ASSWTSGRSGNEQF
TRBJ1-6 | TRBV7-2 | ASSLGTGYNSPLH
TRBJ1-1 | TRBV5-1 | ASSLSGGANTEAF
TRBJ1-2 | TRBV6-5 | ASSLTGGAFGYT
TRBJ1-1 | TRBV11-3 | ASSLGQNTEAF
TRBJ2-1 | TRBV7-3 | ASSSESGSYNEQF
TRBJ1-5 | TRBV10-2 | ASTPQQREPGQGFQPQH
TRBJ1-5 | TRBV5-4 | ASSSGQGNQPQH
TRBJ1-1 | TRBV9 | ASSPPGRAMNTEAF
TRBJ2-7 | TRBV6-5 | ASSYGDRFYEQY
TRBJ1-5 | TRBV2 | ASRLPGQPQH
TRBJ2-7 | TRBV10-1 | ASIGREGPYEQY
TRBJ1-4 | TRBV6-1 | ASSERGREAEKLF
TRBJ2-7 | TRBV15 | ATSRDRGPYEQY
TRBJ1-4 | TRBV18 | ASSPINPSGDEKLF
TRBJ1-1 | TRBV5-1 | ASSGTGTEAF
TRBJ2-2 | TRBV7-2 | ASSLVTGGRELF
TRBJ2-1 | TRBV11-3 | ASSLDLGGSSYNEQF
TRBJ2-1 | TRBV5-1 | ASSSGLAGVSYNEQF
TRBJ1-4 | TRBV6-5 | ASEANEKLF
TRBJ2-7 | TRBV7-9 | ASSFRAYEQY
TRBJ2-3 | TRBV12-3/TRBV12-4 | ASSPEGLDTQY
TRBJ2-5 | TRBV2 | ASKQTPGGTQY
TRBJ1-4 | TRBV21-1 | ASSEQQPGGEKLF
TRBJ1-6 | TRBV7-9 | ASSLVQGHSPLH
TRBJ1-4 | TRBV29-1 | SVEDGTQEKLF
TRBJ1-1 | TRBV7-2 | ASSQTGGEAF
TRBJ1-1 | TRBV5-1 | ASSIGQAYTEAF
TRBJ2-5 | TRBV28 | ASSSGAQETQY
TRBJ1-2 | TRBV7-2 | ASSLTGQGIGGYT
TRBJ1-5 | TRBV6-2/TRBV6-3 | ASTYSPGNNQPQH
TRBJ1-6 | TRBV19 | ASSSTGWAYNSPLH
TRBJ1-1 | TRBV19 | ASTPGGGYTEAF
TRBJ2-3 | TRBV7-2 | ASSQLAGVWDTQY